Below, 30 T cell receptor beta chains from the same sample are listed, as sequenced in a study of OX40 agonist ivuxolimab in advanced cancers. The method was immunoSEQ multiplex PCR; TCRdb's version includes in-frame clones alone and lacks a portion of them. Of 70,000 to 90,000 clones listed, about 89% were seen once; the top ten hold more than 7.5%. The sample here was CD4+ or CD8+ T cells sorted from blood, taken in a trial of the OX40 agonist ivuxolimab. Source of these receptors: an adult with an advanced solid tumor such as melanoma, head and neck, liver or kidney cancer.

The chain carries TRBV6-6 and TRBJ1-6; D unclear. CDR3 length equals 15 residues. The V gene lost 2 bases and the J gene lost 3 bases, with 8 bases spanning the gap. Germline-derived CDR1 and CDR2 are MNHNY and SVGAGI (reference sequence). This CDR3 is CASSYTASYNSPLHF. CDR3 nucleotides: TGTGCCAGCAGTTACACGGCCAGCTATAATTCACCCCTCCACTTT.

The chain carries TRBV9 and TRBJ2-1; possible D gene TRBD2, 5 bases. V was trimmed by 4 bases and J by 0 bases, leaving 14 bases between them. Germline values: CDR1 SGDLS, CDR2 YYNGEE. This CDR3 contains 16 residues. CDR3 amino acids: CASSIGQGSSYNEQFF. The DNA of the CDR3 is TGTGCCAGCAGCATTGGGCAAGGGAGCTCCTACAATGAGCAGTTCTTC.

The chain joins TRBV2 to TRBJ2-7; TRBD1 might be the D (5 bases). This CDR3 is 13 amino acids long. Germline CDR1 SNHLY, CDR2 FYNNEI. Trimming stripped 0 bases from V and 8 bases from J, with 11 bases between. CDR3 coding DNA: TGTGCCAGCAGTGAAGCGCAGCAGGGCAAGCAGTACTTC. The encoded protein is CASSEAQQGKQYF.

The chain is built from TRBV12-5 and TRBJ2-2; 7 nucleotides align to TRBD2. The length of the CDR3 is 16 residues. Germline V CDR1 and CDR2: LGHNT, FRNRAP. V shed 3 bases and J 1 base; nucleotides not matched to a gene: 5. This CDR3 is CASGFVAGLNTGELFF. DNA for the CDR3: TGTGCTAGTGGTTTTGTAGCGGGCCTGAACACCGGGGAGCTGTTTTTT.

The chain has TRBV9 and TRBJ2-1, with a weak D call TRBD2 (6 bases). Germline V CDR1 and CDR2: SGDLS, YYNGEE. V lost 0 bases, J lost 5 bases, and 12 bases lay in between. The CDR3 runs to 15 residues. This chain's CDR3 is CASSVAGAVDNEQFF. Here the CDR3 DNA reads TGTGCCAGCAGCGTAGCGGGAGCAGTAGACAATGAGCAGTTCTTC.

The V and J genes are TRBV5-6 and TRBJ1-2, with D unclear. The ends were cut back, 4 bases at V and 8 bases at J, with 9 bases in the middle. The CDR3 sequence is 11 residues long. The germline CDR1 and CDR2 sequences are SGHDT and YYEEEE. As DNA, the CDR3 is TGTGCCAGCAGCCGAAATTGGGGCTACACCTTC. It yields the protein CASSRNWGYTF.

This rearrangement joins TRBV7-9 to TRBJ2-2; D is undetermined. The germline CDR1 and CDR2 sequences are SEHNR and FQNEAQ (reference sequence). The length of the CDR3 is 13 residues. The ends were cut back, 1 base at V and 6 bases at J, with 6 bases in the middle. The CDR3 here is CASSLGGSGELFF. CDR3 coding DNA: TGTGCCAGCAGCTTAGGGGGTTCCGGGGAGCTGTTTTTT. The full variable domain, in which reference TRBV7-9 and TRBJ2-2 provide the parts outside the CDR3, is DTGVSQNPRHKITKRGQNVTFRCDPISEHNRLYWYRQTLGQGPEFLTYFQNEAQLEKSRLLSDRFSAERPKGSFSTLEIQRTEQGDSAMYLCASSLGGSGELFFGEGSRLTVL.

This chain joins TRBV25-1 and TRBJ2-7; D is unclear. The CDR3 spans 13 residues. The germline V and J ends were trimmed by 3 bases and 4 bases, with 10 bases remaining between them. CDR1 is MGHDK, CDR2 SYGVNS, per germline. CDR3 residues: CASSDSQKYEQYF. The CDR3 DNA sequence: TGTGCCAGCAGTGATTCCCAGAAATACGAGCAGTACTTC.

This chain joins TRBV5-4 and TRBJ2-1; no firm D call. This CDR3 is 13 amino acids long. Germline V CDR1 and CDR2: SGHNT, YYREEE (reference sequence). Deletions cut 7 bases from V and 9 bases from J, with 17 bases between. In nucleotides, the CDR3 is TGTGCCAGCGGAGTGCCGGTCTCTGGTGAGCAGTTCTTC. Its translation is CASGVPVSGEQFF.

The chain employs TRBV28 and TRBJ2-7, with D possibly being TRBD2 (5 bases). Trimming shortened V by 6 bases and J by 2 bases, and 11 bases separated the two germline ends. The CDR3 is 13 amino acids. CDR1 and CDR2 (germline): MDHEN, SYDVKM. This CDR3 reads CASSPQEAYEQYV. The CDR3 region has the DNA TGTGCCAGCAGCCCCCAGGAGGCCTACGAGCAGTACGTC.

The chain has TRBV28 and TRBJ2-3; D unresolved. V lost 5 bases and J 6 bases, leaving 18 bases between the germline ends. CDR3 length equals 15 residues. In germline, CDR1 is MDHEN, CDR2 SYDVKM. In nucleotides, the CDR3 is TGTGCCAGCAGTGAAACGGCTAACGTCAGGGATACGCAGTATTTT. Residues: CASSETANVRDTQYF.

The chain carries TRBV9 and TRBJ1-3; 7 nucleotides align to TRBD1. Losses at the gene ends were 0 bases for V and 3 bases for J; bases not matched to a gene: 3. In germline, CDR1 is SGDLS, CDR2 YYNGEE. The CDR3 spans 15 residues. CDR3: CASSVEGAGGNTIYF. The CDR3 region has the DNA TGTGCCAGCAGCGTAGAGGGGGCCGGTGGAAACACCATATATTTT.

A single count supports this clone. CDR3 amino acids: CASRPQWTNEKLFF. CDR3 bases: TGTGCCAGCAGGCCTCAGTGGACTAATGAAAAACTGTTTTTT. This chain links TRBV6-5 with TRBJ1-4; the D is unclear. The CDR3 is 14 amino acids. The V end lost 6 bases, the J end lost 2 bases, and 10 bases lay between the germline ends. Per germline, CDR1 MNHEY and CDR2 SVGAGI.

This clone was recorded once. The gene calls are TRBV6-5 and TRBJ1-1; D is possibly TRBD1 (6 bases). Germline-derived CDR1 and CDR2 are MNHEY and SVGAGI. With 4 bases removed from V and 0 bases from J, the gap between germline ends came to 12 bases. The CDR3 length is 15 residues. CDR3 sequence reads: CASSFLGGMNTEAFF. The CDR3 coding sequence is TGTGCCAGCAGTTTTTTGGGGGGCATGAACACTGAAGCTTTCTTT.

The chain joins TRBV5-1 to TRBJ1-1, with a weak D call TRBD1 (6 bases). The germline V gene encodes CDR1 SGHRS and CDR2 YFSETQ. This CDR3 region has 15 residues. Trimming pared 3 bases from V and 6 bases from J, leaving 18 bases between. CDR3 loop: CASSYHRAPGAEAFF. CDR3 DNA: TGCGCCAGCAGCTACCACAGGGCGCCGGGTGCTGAAGCTTTCTTT. Full variable domain (missing parts from reference TRBV5-1 and TRBJ1-1): KAGVTQTPRYLIKTRGQQVTLSCSPISGHRSVSWYQQTPGQGLQFLFEYFSETQRNKGNFPGRFSGRQFSNSRSEMNVSTLELGDSALYLCASSYHRAPGAEAFFGQGTRLTVV.

The chain carries TRBV9 and TRBJ2-7; no definite D call. Germline V CDR1 and CDR2: SGDLS, YYNGEE. This CDR3 region has 14 residues. The V end was cut by 0 bases, the J end by 2 bases, with 9 bases between. The CDR3, as DNA: TGTGCCAGCAGCGTAGGTCCAGACCCCTACGAGCAGTACTTC. It translates to CASSVGPDPYEQYF. Together with reference TRBV9 and TRBJ2-7, the CDR3 gives the full variable domain: DSGVTQTPKHLITATGQRVTLRCSPRSGDLSVYWYQQSLDQGLQFLIQYYNGEERAKGNILERFSAQQFPDLHSELNLSSLELGDSALYFCASSVGPDPYEQYFGPGTRLTVT.

The chain couples TRBV5-8 to TRBJ2-7; D gene unclear. The CDR3 totals 11 residues. Germline V lookup: CDR1 SGHTS, CDR2 YDEGEE. V was trimmed by 2 bases and J by 6 bases, leaving 6 bases between them. This CDR3 reads CASSFISEQYF. The CDR3 DNA reads as TGTGCCAGCAGCTTTATCTCCGAGCAGTACTTC.

This clone was detected only a few times. V gene TRBV9 combines with J gene TRBJ1-2; D gene unclear. Germline values: CDR1 SGDLS, CDR2 YYNGEE. The CDR3 extends over 11 amino acids. V dropped 3 bases and J dropped 8 bases, with 8 bases sitting between them. CDR3 sequence: CASSALGGYTF. Here the CDR3 DNA reads TGTGCCAGCAGCGCGTTAGGGGGCTACACCTTC.

This clone has just one count. The rearrangement links TRBV13 to TRBJ2-3; no firm D call. Trimming removed 1 base from V and 4 bases from J, with 3 bases in between. The CDR3 runs to 12 residues. Germline-derived CDR1 and CDR2 are PRHDT and FYEKMQ (reference sequence). The CDR3 is CASSLVADTQYF. The CDR3 coding sequence is TGTGCCAGCAGCTTAGTAGCAGATACGCAGTATTTT.

The chain carries TRBV9 and TRBJ1-3; D gene unclear. The CDR3 contains 14 residues. The V gene's germline CDR1 is SGDLS and CDR2 YYNGEE. Trimming left V 4 bases short and J 6 bases short, with 14 bases between. CDR3 bases: TGTGCCAGCAGCCCCCACGCTCTGGTAAACACCATATATTTT. Its protein is CASSPHALVNTIYF.

The J gene is TRBJ2-7, the V gene TRBV28, with 9 bases matching TRBD1. V was pared by 3 bases and J by 1 base, with 13 bases of the junction left unmatched. This CDR3 region has 18 residues. Germline lookup yields CDR1 MDHEN and CDR2 SYDVKM. The CDR3 nucleotides read TGTGCCAGCAGTTTTCCGCACCATTCCGGGACAGGGTCCTACGAGCAGTACTTC. Translating gives CASSFPHHSGTGSYEQYF.

This chain's CDR3 is CASSTDVNSNQPQHF. CDR3 in DNA: TGTGCCAGCAGTACGGACGTCAATAGCAATCAGCCCCAGCATTTT. The rearrangement uses TRBV28 and TRBJ1-5; D gene unclear. V lost 5 bases and J 0 bases, leaving 11 bases between the germline ends. CDR1 MDHEN and CDR2 SYDVKM come from the germline V gene. This CDR3 spans 15 amino acids.

The chain is built from TRBV6-5 and TRBJ1-5, with D uncertain. Germline values: CDR1 MNHEY, CDR2 SVGAGI. The CDR3 spans 12 residues. Between the trimmed V and J ends, which lost 5 bases and 5 bases, there was a span of 7 bases. CDR3 in amino acids: CASSTGHQPQHF. DNA for the CDR3: TGTGCCAGCAGTACTGGGCATCAGCCCCAGCATTTT.

The CDR3 region is CASSGGTLIQYF. The CDR3 coding sequence is TGTGCCAGCAGTGGTGGGACCCTCATTCAGTACTTC. The V gene is TRBV2, the J gene TRBJ2-4, with D tentatively TRBD1 or TRBD2 (5 bases each). The V gene lost 4 bases and the J gene lost 9 bases, with 10 bases spanning the gap. This CDR3 contains 12 residues. Germline CDR1 reads SNHLY; CDR2 reads FYNNEI.

J is TRBJ1-5 and V is TRBV27; D not certain. Germline V gene data show CDR1 as MNHEY and CDR2 as SMNVEV (reference sequence). Trimming cost V 2 bases and J 4 bases, with 9 bases left between them. The CDR3 is 14 amino acids. In DNA form, the CDR3 reads TGTGCCAGCAGTTTAGAAGGGTGGAATCAGCCCCAGCATTTT. Translated: CASSLEGWNQPQHF.

This clone was observed a single time. The chain is built from TRBV15 and TRBJ1-1; no clear D. This CDR3 is 14 amino acids long. V was clipped by 2 bases and J by 5 bases, with 12 bases between them. Germline V lookup: CDR1 LNHNV, CDR2 YYDKDF (reference sequence). CDR3 protein: CATSRSLDETEAFF. CDR3 nucleotides: TGTGCCACCAGCAGAAGTCTGGATGAAACTGAAGCTTTCTTT.

This clone showed up just once. The gene calls are TRBV6-6 and TRBJ1-2; D remains ambiguous. Trimming took 4 bases from V and 7 from J, leaving 4 bases between them. CDR1 and CDR2 from the germline V gene are MNHNY and SVGAGI (reference sequence). The length of the CDR3 is 10 residues. CDR3 amino acids: CASSFGGYTF. CDR3 coding DNA: TGTGCCAGCAGTTTCGGTGGCTACACCTTC.

V is TRBV9 and J is TRBJ2-6; possibly TRBD2 for D (5 bases). Germline CDR1 is SGDLS and CDR2 is YYNGEE. Deletions cut 3 bases from V and 0 bases from J, with 10 bases between. This CDR3 has 16 residues. The CDR3 DNA is TGTGCCAGCAGCGGAGGAGGCCTCTCTGGGGCCAACGTCCTGACTTTC. Residues: CASSGGGLSGANVLTF.

The CDR3, as DNA: TGTGCCAGCAGTGCCATCGGACAGGGCTATCAGCCCCAGCATTTT. The encoded protein is CASSAIGQGYQPQHF. The chain combines TRBV27 with TRBJ1-5; TRBD1 aligns across 8 bases. Germline trimming cut 5 bases from V and 5 bases from J; bases unmatched to any gene: 8. The CDR3 loop spans 15 amino acids. Germline CDR1 is MNHEY and CDR2 is SMNVEV (reference sequence).

This sequence joins TRBV4-2 and TRBJ2-1; D possibly matches TRBD1 or TRBD2 (5 bases each). This CDR3 region has 16 residues. The V gene's germline CDR1 is LGHNA and CDR2 YNFKEQ. Trimming removed 0 bases from V and 3 bases from J, with 12 bases in between. CDR3 amino acids: CASSQERGVLYNEQFF. The DNA for the CDR3 is TGTGCCAGCAGCCAAGAGAGGGGTGTCCTCTACAATGAGCAGTTCTTC.